This T cell receptor beta chain was recovered during a study of blood T cell repertoires in COVID-19. Overall study: Whether acute or convalescent, the COVID-19 samples came from the United States, Italy and Spain. The cDNA or gDNA used as material had been derived from T cells, B-cell-depleted T cells, or PBMCs.

Germline values: CDR1 SGDLS, CDR2 YYNGEE. The junction had 5 bases not matched to a gene; V was cut back by 2 bases and J by 5 bases. The length of the CDR3 is 16 residues. Per the authors' pipeline: Reference gene primer amplification in the assay estimated nucleated cell counts. TCRdb keeps only in-frame clones here, not all; method: immunoSEQ multiplex PCR. Clone size and V and J calls were adopted from that table, with D and trimming inferred from the DNA. The table records tens of thousands of clones, roughly 78% of them present only once. This clone was detected a few times. V gene TRBV9 combines with J gene TRBJ2-3; 13 bases align to TRBD2. The receptor was isolated from a man aged 60-69 years with acute or convalescent COVID-19. Sequences were obtained from peripheral blood. The DNA of the CDR3 is TGTGCCAGCAGCGTGCAGGGACTAGCGGGACTAGATACGCAGTATTTT. Translating gives CASSVQGLAGLDTQYF.